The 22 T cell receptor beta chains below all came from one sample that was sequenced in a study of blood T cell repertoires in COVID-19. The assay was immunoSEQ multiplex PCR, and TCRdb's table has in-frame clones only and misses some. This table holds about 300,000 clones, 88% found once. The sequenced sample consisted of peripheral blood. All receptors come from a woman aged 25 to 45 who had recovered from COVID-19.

CDR3 in amino acids: CSASRRLPAFF. The DNA for the CDR3 is TGCAGTGCTAGTAGGCGGCTTCCAGCTTTCTTT. The chain uses TRBV20-1 and TRBJ1-1, with D uncertain. The CDR3 runs 11 residues. The germline CDR1 and CDR2 sequences are DFQATT and SNEGSKA (reference sequence). Trimming pared 3 bases from V and 10 bases from J, leaving 12 bases between.

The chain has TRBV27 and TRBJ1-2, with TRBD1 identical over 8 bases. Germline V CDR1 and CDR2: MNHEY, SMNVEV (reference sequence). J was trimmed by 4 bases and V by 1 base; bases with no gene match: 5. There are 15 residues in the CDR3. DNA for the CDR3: TGTGCCAGCAGTTTATGGCCAGGGGGCGGCTATGGCTACACCTTC. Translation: CASSLWPGGGYGYTF.

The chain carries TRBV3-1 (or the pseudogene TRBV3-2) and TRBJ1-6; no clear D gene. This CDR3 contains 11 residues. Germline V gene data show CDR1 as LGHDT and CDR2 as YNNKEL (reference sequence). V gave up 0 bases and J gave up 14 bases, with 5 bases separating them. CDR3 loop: CASSQERSLHF. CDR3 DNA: TGTGCCAGCAGCCAAGAGAGGTCCCTCCACTTT.

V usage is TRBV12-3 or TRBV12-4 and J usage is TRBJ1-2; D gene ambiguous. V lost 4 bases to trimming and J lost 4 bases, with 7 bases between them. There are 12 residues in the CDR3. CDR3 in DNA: TGTGCCAGCAGTTCGCGTGGCTATGGCTACACCTTC. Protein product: CASSSRGYGYTF.

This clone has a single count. CDR3 coding DNA: TGTGCCAGCAGGGGACAGGACTCTGGAAACACCATATATTTT. This encodes CASRGQDSGNTIYF. The chain joins TRBV6-5 to TRBJ1-3; 8 positions agree with TRBD1. The germline gives CDR1 MNHEY, CDR2 SVGAGI. The CDR3 contains 14 residues. Trimming removed 6 bases from V and 0 bases from J; junction bases left unmatched: 1.

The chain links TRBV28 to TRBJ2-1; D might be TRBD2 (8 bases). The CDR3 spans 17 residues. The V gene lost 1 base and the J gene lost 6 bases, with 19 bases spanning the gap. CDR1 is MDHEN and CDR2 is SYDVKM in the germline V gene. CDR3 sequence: CASSLSSGGGLGNEQFF. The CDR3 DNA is TGTGCCAGCAGTTTATCGTCGGGAGGGGGCTTGGGCAATGAGCAGTTCTTC.

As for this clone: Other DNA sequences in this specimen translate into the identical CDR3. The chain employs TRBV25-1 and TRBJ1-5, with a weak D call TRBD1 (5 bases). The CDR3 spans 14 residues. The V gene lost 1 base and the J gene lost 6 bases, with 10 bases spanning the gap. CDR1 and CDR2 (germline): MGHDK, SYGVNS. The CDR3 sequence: CASSESGSGQPQHF. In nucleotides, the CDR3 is TGTGCCAGCAGTGAATCAGGGTCGGGTCAGCCCCAGCATTTT.

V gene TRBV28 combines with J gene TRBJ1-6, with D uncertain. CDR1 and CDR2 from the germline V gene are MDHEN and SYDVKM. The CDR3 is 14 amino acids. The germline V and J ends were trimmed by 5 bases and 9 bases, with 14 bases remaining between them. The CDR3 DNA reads TGTGCCAGCAGTGCCGACTGGGTGGGTTCACCCCTCCACTTT. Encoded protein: CASSADWVGSPLHF. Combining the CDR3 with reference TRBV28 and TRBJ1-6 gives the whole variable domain DVKVTQSSRYLVKRTGEKVFLECVQDMDHENMFWYRQDPGLGLRLIYFSYDVKMKEKGDIPEGYSVSREKKERFSLILESASTNQTSMYLCASSADWVGSPLHFGNGTRLTVT.

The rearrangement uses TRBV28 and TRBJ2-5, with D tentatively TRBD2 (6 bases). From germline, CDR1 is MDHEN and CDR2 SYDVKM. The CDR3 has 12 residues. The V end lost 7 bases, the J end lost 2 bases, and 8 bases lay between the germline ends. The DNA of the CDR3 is TGTGCCAGCACGGGGGATCAAGAGACCCAGTACTTC. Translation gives CASTGDQETQYF.

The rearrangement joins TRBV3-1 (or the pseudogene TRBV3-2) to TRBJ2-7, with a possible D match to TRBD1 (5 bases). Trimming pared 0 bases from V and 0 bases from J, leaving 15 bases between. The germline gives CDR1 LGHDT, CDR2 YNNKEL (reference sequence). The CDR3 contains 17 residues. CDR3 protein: CASSQDPLGPSSYEQYF. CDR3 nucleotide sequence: TGTGCCAGCAGCCAAGATCCGCTGGGGCCGAGCTCCTACGAGCAGTACTTC.

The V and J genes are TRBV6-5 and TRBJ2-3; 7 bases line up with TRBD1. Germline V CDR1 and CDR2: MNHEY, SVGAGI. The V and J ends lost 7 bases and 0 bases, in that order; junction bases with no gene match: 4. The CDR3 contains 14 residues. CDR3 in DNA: TGTGCCAGCAAGGGGGCGACAAGCACAGATACGCAGTATTTT. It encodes CASKGATSTDTQYF.

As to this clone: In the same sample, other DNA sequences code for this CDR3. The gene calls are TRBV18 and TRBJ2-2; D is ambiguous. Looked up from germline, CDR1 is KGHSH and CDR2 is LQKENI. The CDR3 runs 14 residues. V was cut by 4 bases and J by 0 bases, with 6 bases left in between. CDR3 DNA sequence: TGTGCCAGCTCACGAGAGGCGAACACCGGGGAGCTGTTTTTT. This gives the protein CASSREANTGELFF.

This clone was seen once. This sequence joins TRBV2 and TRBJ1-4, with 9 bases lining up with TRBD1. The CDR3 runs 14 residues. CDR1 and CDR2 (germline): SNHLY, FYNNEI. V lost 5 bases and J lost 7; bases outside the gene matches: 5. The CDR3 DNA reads TGTGCCAGCAGTACCCGGACAGGGGTTGAAAAACTGTTTTTT. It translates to CASSTRTGVEKLFF. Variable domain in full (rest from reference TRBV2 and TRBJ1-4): EPEVTQTPSHQVTQMGQEVILRCVPISNHLYFYWYRQILGQKVEFLVSFYNNEISEKSEIFDDQFSVERPDGSNFTLKIRSTKLEDSAMYFCASSTRTGVEKLFFGSGTQLSVL.

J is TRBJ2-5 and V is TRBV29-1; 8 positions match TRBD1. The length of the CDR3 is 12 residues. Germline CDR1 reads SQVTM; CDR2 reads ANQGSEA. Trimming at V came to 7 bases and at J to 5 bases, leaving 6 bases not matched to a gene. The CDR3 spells CSARTGPETQYF. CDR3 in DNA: TGCAGCGCCCGGACAGGGCCGGAGACCCAGTACTTC.

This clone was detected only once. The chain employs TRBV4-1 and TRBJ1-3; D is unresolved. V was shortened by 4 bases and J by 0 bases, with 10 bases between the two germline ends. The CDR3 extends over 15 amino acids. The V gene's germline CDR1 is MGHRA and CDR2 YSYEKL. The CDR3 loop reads CASSRAGSSGNTIYF. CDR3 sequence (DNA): TGCGCCAGCAGCCGGGCGGGGAGCTCTGGAAACACCATATATTTT.

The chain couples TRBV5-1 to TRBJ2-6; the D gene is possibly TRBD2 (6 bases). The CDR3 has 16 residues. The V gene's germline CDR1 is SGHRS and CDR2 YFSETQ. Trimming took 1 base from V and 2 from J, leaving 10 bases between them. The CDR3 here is CASSLLGGTGANVLTF. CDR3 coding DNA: TGCGCCAGCAGCTTGCTCGGGGGTACTGGGGCCAACGTCCTGACTTTC.

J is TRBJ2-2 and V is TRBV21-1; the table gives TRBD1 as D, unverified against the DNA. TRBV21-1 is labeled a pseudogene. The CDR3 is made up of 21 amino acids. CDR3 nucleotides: TGTGCCAGCAGTGGAATTCAGGGGGGAGCACACGACCAACTGAACACCGGGGAGCTGTTTTTT. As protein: CASSGIQGGAHDQLNTGELFF.

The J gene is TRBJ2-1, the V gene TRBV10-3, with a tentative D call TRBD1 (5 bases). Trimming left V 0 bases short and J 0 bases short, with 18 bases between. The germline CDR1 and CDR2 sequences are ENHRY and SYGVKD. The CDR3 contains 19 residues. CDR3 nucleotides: TGTGCCATCAGTGAGTCGGCAACAGGACGATCGAGCTCCTACAATGAGCAGTTCTTC. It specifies CAISESATGRSSSYNEQFF.

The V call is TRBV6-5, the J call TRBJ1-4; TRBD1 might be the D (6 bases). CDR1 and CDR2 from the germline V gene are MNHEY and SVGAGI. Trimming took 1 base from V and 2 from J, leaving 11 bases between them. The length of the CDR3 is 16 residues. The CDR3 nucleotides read TGTGCCAGCAGTTACTTGGGGGCTGGGACTAATGAAAAACTGTTTTTT. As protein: CASSYLGAGTNEKLFF.

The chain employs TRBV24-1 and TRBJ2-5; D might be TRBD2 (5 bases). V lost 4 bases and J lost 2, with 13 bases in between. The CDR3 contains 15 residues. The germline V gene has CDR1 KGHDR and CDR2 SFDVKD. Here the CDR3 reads CATSDIRREQETQYF. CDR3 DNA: TGTGCCACCAGTGACATCCGACGGGAACAAGAGACCCAGTACTTC.

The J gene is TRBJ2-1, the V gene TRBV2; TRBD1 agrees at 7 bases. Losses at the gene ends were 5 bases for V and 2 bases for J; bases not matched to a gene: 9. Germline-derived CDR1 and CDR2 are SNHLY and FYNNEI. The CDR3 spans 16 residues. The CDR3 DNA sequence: TGTGCCAGCAGTTACCGGACAGGTACCCCCTACAATGAGCAGTTCTTC. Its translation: CASSYRTGTPYNEQFF.

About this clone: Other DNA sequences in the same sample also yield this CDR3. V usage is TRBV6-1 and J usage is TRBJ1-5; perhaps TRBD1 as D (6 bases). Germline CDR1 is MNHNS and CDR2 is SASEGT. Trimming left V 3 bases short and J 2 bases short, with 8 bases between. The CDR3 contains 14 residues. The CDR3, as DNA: TGTGCCAGCAGTGAGGCAGGGGGCAATCAGCCCCAGCATTTT. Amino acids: CASSEAGGNQPQHF.